This T cell receptor (beta chain) appears in the sequencing data of a study of regulatory T cells in long-lasting Graves disease. Notes on the study in general: There were preferences for TRBV28, TRBJ1-2 and TRBJ2-5 in persistent disease.

There are 17 residues in the CDR3. Trimming removed 2 bases at V and 3 bases at J, with 16 bases between. The germline gives CDR1 MNHEY, CDR2 SMNVEV (reference sequence). CDR3 regions were amplified by Arm-PCR using iRepertoire HTBI primers to build TCR beta libraries. Using its own MiXCR run on the multiplex PCR reads, TCRdb lists one record per CDR3 protein. Counted here are some 400,000 distinct CDR3 sequences, more than 13% occurring once; the ten biggest clones make up approximately 16%. This clonotype was detected only once. What it binds is not known. The sample's time point: newly diagnosed GD, antithyroid drugs for less than 3 months. RNA from PBMCs was the source of the TCR library. These data were likewise used in another study, on T cells in Graves' hyperthyroidism and ophthalmopathy. From that study: An absence of ophthalmopathy progression within 18 months meant stable Graves' hyperthyroidism. The study left out patients who had uncontrolled infection, other autoimmune disease, pregnancy or lactation.

The sequence derives from a young woman with Graves disease. The V and J genes are TRBV27 and TRBJ2-2; D is undetermined. Sequences were derived from peripheral blood mononuclear cells (PBMCs), sampled at new diagnosis, from a patient treated with antithyroid drugs. The CDR3: CASSLGSGRSYTGELFF. For the CDR3, the DNA is TGTGCCAGCAGTTTAGGGTCCGGCAGGTCATACACCGGGGAGCTGTTTTTT.